The rows below give T cell receptor beta chains drawn from one sample of a study of vaccination and CD4 T cells after COVID-19. These receptors have no known antigen. TCRdb used MiXCR to reprocess the PCR reads, holding one entry per CDR3 protein. The sample contains over 9,500 distinct CDR3 sequences, roughly 46% of which appear only once. The specimen sequenced was CD4+ T cells from blood, cultured in vitro. The receptor source for this set is a human donor who had recovered from COVID-19. CDR3s include the opening cysteine and the closing phenylalanine or tryptophan. A D gene is named only where the DNA matches it firmly. A clone size is listed for some rows: how often the clone was seen (once, few, many), or a class if it is expanded.

>.|TRBV10-1|.|TRBJ1-1
TGCGCCAGCAGTGGGGCGGCAGGGATTACGAACACTGAAGCTTTCTTT
CASSGAAGITNTEAFF
>.|TRBV11-3|TRBD2|TRBJ2-5
TGTGCCAGCAGCTCGGGACTAGCGGAAGAGACCCAGTACTTC
CASSSGLAEETQYF
>few|TRBV6-1|TRBD1|TRBJ1-2
TGTGCCAGCAGTGTCCGGGACGCAGGGGGTAATGGCTACACCTTC
CASSVRDAGGNGYTF
>.|TRBV7-9|.|TRBJ1-1
TGTGCCAGCAGGGGAAGGGACACTGAAGCTTTCTTT
CASRGRDTEAFF
>.|TRBV20-1|.|TRBJ2-1
TGCAGTGCTAGAGATCCCGCATATGAGCAGTTCTTC
CSARDPAYEQFF
>.|TRBV30|TRBD1|TRBJ1-2
TGTGCCTGGAGTGAAATAGGGACAGTTGGCTACACCTTC
CAWSEIGTVGYTF
>medium-sized|TRBV19|.|TRBJ1-2
TGTGCCAGTAGTACCACCGACAGTATCTATGGCTACACCTTC
CASSTTDSIYGYTF
>.|TRBV7-2|.|TRBJ1-1
TGTGCCAGCAGCTTAGATGGGGGGCGTAATATGAACACTGAAGCTTTCTTT
CASSLDGGRNMNTEAFF
>.|TRBV30|TRBD1|TRBJ1-2
TGTGCCTGGAGTGTAGGACAGGGCTATGGCTACACCTTC
CAWSVGQGYGYTF
>few|TRBV30|TRBD1|TRBJ1-2
TGTGCCTGGACGACAGGGTATGGCTACACCTTC
CAWTTGYGYTF
>.|TRBV25-1|.|TRBJ1-1
TGTGCCAGCAGTGGGGGGATTGGCACTGAAGCTTTCTTT
CASSGGIGTEAFF
>.|TRBV14|TRBD1|TRBJ2-7
TGTGCCAGCAGCCACCAAATGACAGGGCCCTCCGAGCAGTACTTC
CASSHQMTGPSEQYF
>.|TRBV12-3/TRBV12-4|TRBD1|TRBJ1-6
TGTGCCAGCACCTCAGGGGGCGCAGGGTCACCCCTCCACTTT
CASTSGGAGSPLHF
>.|TRBV19|TRBD1|TRBJ1-2
TGTGCCAGTAGTGTGCGGACAGGGGGCCGTGGCTACACCTTC
CASSVRTGGRGYTF
>.|TRBV5-1|.|TRBJ1-1
TGCGCCAGCAGCTCCGGGACGCTGAACACTGAAGCTTTCTTT
CASSSGTLNTEAFF
>.|TRBV12-3/TRBV12-4|.|TRBJ2-5
TGTGCCAGCAGGTCCACGGGCGTGGAGACCCAGTACTTC
CASRSTGVETQYF
>.|TRBV6-2/TRBV6-3|.|TRBJ1-6
TGTGCCAGCAGCCCCAGAGGGAGCTCCTATAATTCACCCCTCCACTTT
CASSPRGSSYNSPLHF
>few|TRBV20-1|TRBD1|TRBJ1-2
TGCAGTGCGCCAAACAGGGGCCTTAACTATGGCTACACCTTC
CSAPNRGLNYGYTF
>once|TRBV7-7|.|TRBJ2-2
TGTGCCAGCAGCCCCGGCAGACTAGTCGCCGCCGGGGAGCTGTTTTTT
CASSPGRLVAAGELFF
>few|TRBV20-1|TRBD1|TRBJ1-1
TGCAGTGCTCCCCGACAGGGGTCTGTGAACACTGAAGCTTTCTTT
CSAPRQGSVNTEAFF
>few|TRBV6-1|.|TRBJ1-4
TGTGCCAGCAGTATATATAGTGAAAAACTGTTTTTT
CASSIYSEKLFF
>.|TRBV6-1|TRBD1|TRBJ2-3
TGTGCCAGCAGCCCCCACAGGGGAACGACTAGCACAGATACGCAGTATTTT
CASSPHRGTTSTDTQYF
>.|TRBV5-1|.|TRBJ2-3
TGCGCCAGCAGCCCCCGGGGCCCCACAGATACGCAGTATTTT
CASSPRGPTDTQYF
>.|TRBV10-3|.|TRBJ2-7
TGTGCCATCAGGCAACTAGGGACCTACGAGCAGTACTTC
CAIRQLGTYEQYF
>.|TRBV20-1|TRBD2|TRBJ2-7
TGCAGTGCTAGCCGGCGGGGGGGCCTTGGGTACGAGCAGTACTTC
CSASRRGGLGYEQYF
>few|TRBV6-2/TRBV6-3|TRBD2|TRBJ2-2
TGTGCCAGCAGTTCGCTAGGACTAGCGGTTATTTACACCGGGGAGCTGTTTTTT
CASSSLGLAVIYTGELFF
>few|TRBV10-1|TRBD1|TRBJ1-1
TGCGCCAGCAGTGAGTCGACCGCGGGACAGGTTGCTTTCTTT
CASSESTAGQVAFF
>.|TRBV11-3|TRBD2|TRBJ2-5
TGTGCCAGCAGCTTAGGGGCGGGGGGTCCGTCAGAGACCCAGTACTTC
CASSLGAGGPSETQYF
>.|TRBV7-2|TRBD1|TRBJ1-6
TGTGCCAGCAGCACTTGGACAGGGGCAGGGGCACCCCTCCACTTT
CASSTWTGAGAPLHF
>.|TRBV19|.|TRBJ2-2
TGTGCAATCGGCAGGGGAGGCACCGGGGAGCTGTTTTTT
CAIGRGGTGELFF
>few|TRBV11-3|.|TRBJ2-2
TGTGCCAGCAGCTTGGACCGCCTTACCGGGGAGCTGTTTTTT
CASSLDRLTGELFF
>few|TRBV19|.|TRBJ1-1
TGTGCCAGTAGTCCGACGGGGCGTCTCAGTGAAGCTTTCTTT
CASSPTGRLSEAFF
>once|TRBV16|.|TRBJ1-1
TGTGCCAGCAGCCAAAGGGGACCATCGAACACTGAAGCTTTCTTT
CASSQRGPSNTEAFF
>.|TRBV20-1|TRBD1|TRBJ2-7
TGCAGTGCTAGAGATTCAAGGACAGGGAACTACGAGCAGTACTTC
CSARDSRTGNYEQYF
>.|TRBV15|.|TRBJ1-4
TGTGCCACCAGCAGAGATCGGCGGGGTTGGGAAAAACTGTTTTTT
CATSRDRRGWEKLFF
>few|TRBV12-3/TRBV12-4|.|TRBJ1-3
TGTGCCAGCCGACCCCTCCGGGGTTGGGATGGCACCATATATTTT
CASRPLRGWDGTIYF
>few|TRBV12-3/TRBV12-4|TRBD1|TRBJ2-1
TGTGCCAGCAGCCGACAGGGGCCGAGGCAATCCTACAATGAGCAGTTCTTC
CASSRQGPRQSYNEQFF
>.|TRBV10-1|.|TRBJ1-4
TGCGCCAGCCCAGAGCCGGACACTCCGACGGGACACTCTGAAAAACTGTTTTTT
CASPEPDTPTGHSEKLFF
>.|TRBV6-5|.|TRBJ2-7
TGTGCCAGCAGTTACTCCGCAGGGTTCACGTACGAGCAGTACTTC
CASSYSAGFTYEQYF
>few|TRBV7-9|.|TRBJ1-3
TGTGCCAGCAGCTCAGATGGCGACACCATATATTTT
CASSSDGDTIYF
>.|TRBV10-3|TRBD1|TRBJ2-7
TGTGCCATCAATACGGGACAGAACGAGCAGTACTTC
CAINTGQNEQYF
>once|TRBV6-1|TRBD2|TRBJ2-7
TGTGCCAGCAGCCTTGGGACTAGCGGGGGGGAGTACGAGCAGTACTTC
CASSLGTSGGEYEQYF